This T cell receptor beta chain was recorded in a study of cytomegalovirus exposure and HLA in healthy donors (dated by TCRdb to the late 2010s). Concerning the study at large: A later analysis indicated that the 130 or so validation repertoires were generated on the platform also employed for the approximately 700 repertoires of the first cohort. The study was designed to test whether signatures of past pathogen exposure could be identified by cataloging public T cell receptors. In addition to the first cohort of about 650 subjects, a separate validation cohort of some 120 different subjects was used. To predict cytomegalovirus infection status, the study combined high-throughput TCR immunosequencing, statistical association of individual TCRs with disease status, and machine learning. The research as a whole found: Most TCR sequences were seen in very few donors, while some public TCRs were found in many individuals. According to the authors, the approach could potentially be generalized to other disease states and immunological phenotypes. The study gave a list of more than 150 TCR beta chains associated with cytomegalovirus. In vitro tests confirmed that three of the cytomegalovirus-associated TCR beta chains recognize cytomegalovirus antigens. A later analysis lacked HLA typing for the validation cohort, so it scored co-occurrence in that cohort across all 110 or so repertoires. A later analysis found that TCRs clustered in the first cohort also tended to co-occur in the roughly 120 validation repertoires, with 94% of cluster scores above 0. Cytomegalovirus status was reported to be diagnosed by the classifier with high specificity and sensitivity in both the original and validation cohorts.

The germline V gene yields MDHEN for CDR1 and SYDVKM for CDR2. The CDR3 holds 15 amino acids from the cysteine to the phenylalanine. Only the CDR3 part of the read is kept: 45 bases, read in frame from the first base. The V and J ends are trimmed by 7 bases and 1 base, leaving 13 bases between them. As for this clone: What antigen it recognizes has not been identified. Within one base of it there is no much larger clone, and no base qualities were kept.

Library preparation was by the immunoSEQ multiplex PCR assay. Per the authors' processing: A statistical classification framework was built for diagnosing cytomegalovirus status from the catalog of TCR beta chain sequences. In TCRdb, the immuneACCESS table is reduced to in-frame sequences with V and J assigned. These tables do not hold every clone; where another copy was compared, an unresolved V gene accounts for under half, and the others remain unexplained. V and J calls and clone size are copied from that table; D and trimming were computed from the DNA. This sample lists approximately 120,000 clones; about 89% were detected once. About 2% of the sample belongs to the ten largest clones. Separate from the roughly 700-subject first cohort, the validation cohort of 95 to 150 subjects was the group to which the donors belonged.

The V and J genes are TRBV28 and TRBJ2-2, and possibly TRBD1, on 6 matching bases. The origin of this receptor is a woman aged 18-30 years in good health and CMV-seronegative. Sequenced: PBMCs. The nucleotides are TGTGCCAGCACCCATACAGGGCTGAACACCGGGGAGCTGTTTTTT. Its coded protein is CASTHTGLNTGELFF.